Listed below are T cell receptor beta chains from one sample, sequenced in a study of T cells expressing NK-cell markers. TCRdb reprocessed the 5' RACE reads; each CDR3 protein has one entry and no DNA is given. Recorded for this sample: roughly 180,000 distinct CDR3 sequences. The sample consisted of blood T cells: a sorted CD56 or NKG2C T cell subset, CD4+ or CD8+ T cells, or bulk PBMC T cells (not recorded which). All receptors come from a man aged 18 to 70 in good health. Each CDR3 is given with its conserved first and last residue.

j_gene: TRBJ2-1
v_gene: TRBV6-1
CDR3aa: CASSAVAGVGNEQFF

j_gene: TRBJ1-3
v_gene: TRBV9
CDR3aa: CASSVATGTGAGNTIYF

j_gene: TRBJ2-2
v_gene: TRBV6-1
CDR3aa: CASSEWGADTGELFF

j_gene: TRBJ1-1
v_gene: TRBV7-9
CDR3aa: CASEGGNTEAFF

j_gene: TRBJ2-7
v_gene: TRBV4-2
CDR3aa: CASSQEPRDWAQYF

j_gene: TRBJ2-7
v_gene: TRBV5-6
CDR3aa: CASSSGGLSSYEQYF

j_gene: TRBJ1-6
v_gene: TRBV27
CDR3aa: CASSFVGSGNNSPLHF

j_gene: TRBJ2-5
v_gene: TRBV4-1
CDR3aa: CASSQIPWDSLQETQYF

j_gene: TRBJ1-1
v_gene: TRBV29-1
CDR3aa: CSVEDLGRFAFF

j_gene: TRBJ2-2
v_gene: TRBV6-5
CDR3aa: CASSYSPDRVPTNTGELFF